This TCR beta chain was found in a study of cytotoxic CD8 clonotypes in ibrutinib-treated CLL. Study at large: After treatment lasting a median about twelve months, range 6 to 36, response samples were collected. Mean per-sample yields comprised 255,043 productive templates and 94,082 productive rearrangements.

This CDR3 is built from 15 residues. J lost 5 bases, V lost 0 bases, and 5 bases had no gene match. Germline CDR1 is KGHSH and CDR2 is LQKENI. Libraries were prepared by immunoSEQ multiplex PCR; TCRdb keeps only in-frame clonotypes and omits some of them. The sample includes hundreds of thousands of clones, roughly 70% of them seen just once. TCR beta libraries used 1.5 to 2 micrograms of DNA from cryopreserved PBMCs. The chain recombines TRBV18 with TRBJ2-7; the match to TRBD2 covers 9 bases. This TCR derives from a human donor with chronic lymphocytic leukemia. The source was PBMCs, collected after 24 months of ibrutinib treatment. In nucleotides, the CDR3 is TGTGCCAGCTCACCACCTAGCGGGAGAGGCGACGAGCAGTACTTC. Its translation: CASSPPSGRGDEQYF.